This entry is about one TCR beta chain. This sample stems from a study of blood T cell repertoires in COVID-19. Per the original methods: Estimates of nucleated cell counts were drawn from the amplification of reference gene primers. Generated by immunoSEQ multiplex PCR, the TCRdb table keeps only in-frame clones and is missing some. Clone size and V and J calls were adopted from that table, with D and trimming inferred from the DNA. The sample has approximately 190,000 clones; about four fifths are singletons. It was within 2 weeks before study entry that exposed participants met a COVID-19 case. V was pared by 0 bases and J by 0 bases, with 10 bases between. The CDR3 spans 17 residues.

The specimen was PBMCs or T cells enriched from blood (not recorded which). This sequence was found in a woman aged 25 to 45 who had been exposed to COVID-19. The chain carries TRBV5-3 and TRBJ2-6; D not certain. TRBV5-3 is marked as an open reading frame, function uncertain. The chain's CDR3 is CARSLGHLSSGANVLTF. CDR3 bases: TGTGCCAGAAGCTTGGGCCATCTGAGCTCTGGGGCCAACGTCCTGACTTTC.